This TCR beta chain was captured by sequencing in a study of human T cells and chemical hapten exposure. In this sample, this clonotype turned up many times. TCRdb passed the RACE reads through MiXCR, listing each CDR3 protein once. Of approximately 80,000 distinct CDR3 sequences in the sample, around 7.8% were seen once. The time point: patch test 1, 2 weeks after DPC sensitization. Treatment noted: therapeutic diphenylcyclopropenone sensitization with weekly scalp DPC. Someone pulled total RNA out of unfractionated whole blood. The sample was whole blood, taken in connection with sensitization to the hapten diphenylcyclopropenone (DPC). This receptor was taken from a woman aged 30 to 39 with alopecia areata. Some clones in this sample may be carry-over from other donors' samples.

The CDR3 bases are TGTGCCAGCAGCCCGACGGACCAAAACTATGGCTACACCTTC. Its protein product is CASSPTDQNYGYTF. The V and J genes are TRBV7-8 and TRBJ1-2; D is unclear. Germline CDR1 and CDR2: SGHVS and FQNEAQ. V gave up 5 bases and J gave up 2 bases, with 12 bases separating them. The CDR3 is 14 amino acids.